This T cell receptor beta chain was recovered during a study of cytomegalovirus exposure and HLA in healthy donors. Study-wide results and limits: The study listed approximately 160 cytomegalovirus-associated TCR beta chains.

PCR was performed using 60 Vbeta and 13 Jbeta primers. Assay: immunoSEQ multiplex PCR; the TCRdb copy retains only in-frame clones and omits some. The table records 130,000 or so clones, approximately 80% of them present only once. About this clone: Antigen unknown.

As for the donors, each was a healthy bone marrow donor. From germline, CDR1 is SGHRS and CDR2 YFSETQ. Between the trimmed V and J ends, which lost 0 bases and 3 bases, there was a span of 10 bases. The CDR3 is made up of 15 amino acids. The source material was PBMCs. V and J are TRBV5-1 and TRBJ2-1, with a possible D match to TRBD1 (6 bases). The receptor comes from a young man in good health and CMV-seropositive. The CDR3 coding sequence is TGCGCCAGCAGCTTGGCCGACAGGAGCTACAATGAGCAGTTCTTC. It translates to CASSLADRSYNEQFF.